The 31 T cell receptor beta chains below were found in one sample sequenced in a study of T cell changes during pregnancy in multiple sclerosis. Profiled with immunoSEQ multiplex PCR; TCRdb holds only in-frame clones, not every one. The sample has about 35,000 clones; 80% to 95% are singletons. The sequences come from CD4+ T cells from peripheral blood mononuclear cells, collected in the third trimester of pregnancy. These receptors all come from a female donor in good health, enrolled as a control in a pregnancy study.

This chain connects TRBV10-1 to TRBJ2-3, with 8 bases lining up with TRBD2. The CDR3 consists of 17 residues. In germline, CDR1 is WNHNN, CDR2 SYGVQD (reference sequence). V shed 0 bases and J 4 bases; nucleotides not matched to a gene: 9. CDR3 coding DNA: TGCGCCAGCAGTGAGTCTGTTAGCGGGGCCCTGCCAGATACGCAGTATTTT. This gives the protein CASSESVSGALPDTQYF.

The chain uses TRBV27 and TRBJ1-2; maybe TRBD1 (6 bases). V was shortened by 4 bases and J by 2 bases, with 14 bases between the two germline ends. The CDR3 length is 15 residues. Germline CDR1 MNHEY, CDR2 SMNVEV (reference sequence). CDR3: CASSSRKTGNYGYTF. The CDR3 bases are TGTGCCAGCAGTTCCAGAAAGACAGGAAACTATGGCTACACCTTC.

This chain links TRBV7-2 with TRBJ2-7; 11 bases map to TRBD2. Germline CDR1 is SGHTA and CDR2 is FQGNSA. This CDR3 has 15 residues. Trimming removed 7 bases from V and 3 bases from J; junction bases left unmatched: 8. The CDR3 DNA is TGTGCCAGCACCAAGAGACTAGCGGGGATCTACGAGCAGTACTTC. This codes for CASTKRLAGIYEQYF.

The chain carries TRBV5-6 and TRBJ1-1; 9 bases are shared with TRBD1. The CDR3 is 15 residues long. CDR1 and CDR2 (germline): SGHDT, YYEEEE. With V trimmed by 2 bases and J by 2 bases, 4 bases remained unmatched. In nucleotides, the CDR3 is TGTGCCAGCAGCTTTCGGACAGGGGTTAACACTGAAGCTTTCTTT. This codes for CASSFRTGVNTEAFF.

The chain links TRBV28 to TRBJ2-7; 9 bases fit TRBD1. The V and J ends lost 5 bases and 3 bases, in that order; junction bases with no gene match: 2. Germline V gene sequence: CDR1 MDHEN, CDR2 SYDVKM. The CDR3 covers 13 residues. As DNA, the CDR3 is TGTGCCAGCAGTCCGGACAGGGGCTACGAGCAGTACTTC. Amino acid sequence: CASSPDRGYEQYF. The complete variable domain, with remaining parts taken from reference TRBV28 and TRBJ2-7, reads DVKVTQSSRYLVKRTGEKVFLECVQDMDHENMFWYRQDPGLGLRLIYFSYDVKMKEKGDIPEGYSVSREKKERFSLILESASTNQTSMYLCASSPDRGYEQYFGPGTRLTVT.

This chain links TRBV19 with TRBJ1-2, with D tentatively TRBD1 (5 bases). Germline V gene data show CDR1 as LNHDA and CDR2 as SQIVND (reference sequence). The CDR3 sequence is 15 residues long. V dropped 7 bases and J dropped 4 bases, with 19 bases sitting between them. This chain's CDR3 is CASTYLSGDGYGYTF. DNA for the CDR3: TGTGCCAGTACCTACCTCTCGGGGGACGGCTATGGCTACACCTTC.

This chain uses TRBV7-6 with TRBJ1-2, with 8 bases matching TRBD1. The CDR3 is 16 residues long. V was clipped by 2 bases and J by 5 bases; unmatched bases: 10. CDR1 and CDR2 from the germline V gene are SGHVS and FNYEAQ. The CDR3 nucleotides read TGTGCCAGCAGCTTATTAGCAGGGGGCGCCGGATATGGCTACACCTTC. Amino acid sequence: CASSLLAGGAGYGYTF.

The rearrangement joins TRBV18 to TRBJ2-4; 8 nucleotides agree with TRBD2. The V and J ends lost 3 bases and 7 bases, in that order; junction bases with no gene match: 8. In germline, CDR1 is KGHSH, CDR2 LQKENI. This CDR3 has 15 residues. CDR3 bases: TGTGCCAGCTCACCCCCGGACGGGAGGGGGAACATTCAGTACTTC. Its protein is CASSPPDGRGNIQYF.

The CDR3 DNA reads TGCACCGTCAAACAGGGGGGTAGTTACGGCTACACCTTC. Its translation: CTVKQGGSYGYTF. The V call is TRBV29-1, the J call TRBJ1-2; the match to TRBD1 covers 8 bases. The CDR3 spans 13 residues. CDR1 and CDR2 (germline): SQVTM, ANQGSEA.

V and J are TRBV27 and TRBJ2-2, with D perhaps TRBD2 (7 bases). The V gene lost 11 bases and the J gene lost 4 bases, with 14 bases spanning the gap. The CDR3 has 13 amino acids. Germline V gene lookup returns CDR1 MNHEY and CDR2 SMNVEV (reference sequence). This CDR3 is CAAGARSTGELFF. For the CDR3, the DNA is TGTGCCGCGGGGGCGCGTTCCACCGGGGAGCTGTTTTTT.

The chain combines TRBV19 with TRBJ2-3, with a weak D call TRBD2 (6 bases). The V end lost 0 bases, the J end lost 0 bases, and 7 bases lay between the germline ends. This CDR3 is built from 15 residues. The germline V gene has CDR1 LNHDA and CDR2 SQIVND (reference sequence). The CDR3 loop reads CASSIDGGSTDTQYF. The CDR3 coding sequence is TGTGCCAGTAGTATAGACGGGGGTAGCACAGATACGCAGTATTTT.

The rearrangement uses TRBV6-5 and TRBJ1-5; TRBD1 matches 8 bases. Germline-derived CDR1 and CDR2 are MNHEY and SVGAGI. V dropped 5 bases and J dropped 4; count of bases not matched to a gene: 4. The CDR3 totals 14 residues. In DNA form, the CDR3 reads TGTGCCAGCAGTCGGGACAGGAAAAATCAGCCCCAGCATTTT. Its protein is CASSRDRKNQPQHF.

This chain links TRBV6-1 with TRBJ1-2; 7 bases fit TRBD1. With 2 bases clipped from V and 4 bases from J, the junction kept 4 bases outside the gene matches. This CDR3 is 14 amino acids long. Germline CDR1 MNHNS, CDR2 SASEGT. CDR3 nucleotide sequence: TGTGCCAGCAGTGAACCTCGGGACAGCTATGGCTACACCTTC. The encoded protein is CASSEPRDSYGYTF.

The chain recombines TRBV18 with TRBJ2-5; TRBD1 agrees at 7 bases. Germline loops: CDR1 KGHSH, CDR2 LQKENI. Trimming removed 3 bases from V and 5 bases from J; junction bases left unmatched: 9. The CDR3 is made up of 15 amino acids. The DNA of the CDR3 is TGTGCCAGCTCACCTAGACAGGGCTCGGGGGAGACCCAGTACTTC. Its translation: CASSPRQGSGETQYF.

This chain links TRBV4-3 with TRBJ1-5, with 9 bases that match TRBD1. The germline V gene has CDR1 LGHNA and CDR2 YSLEER. Trimming at V came to 2 bases and at J to 6 bases, leaving 5 bases not matched to a gene. The CDR3 is 15 amino acids. The CDR3 DNA reads TGCGCCAGCAGCCAAACAGGGGGCGCAGGTCAGCCCCAGCATTTT. Amino acid sequence: CASSQTGGAGQPQHF.

This clone has just a few counts. The gene calls are TRBV19 and TRBJ1-2; D not certain. Germline CDR1 and CDR2: LNHDA and SQIVND (reference sequence). The CDR3 totals 13 residues. Trimming took 5 bases from V and 4 from J, leaving 11 bases between them. CDR3 sequence reads: CASSPGRAYGYTF. The CDR3 coding sequence is TGTGCCAGTAGTCCCGGGAGAGCCTATGGCTACACCTTC.

The genes are TRBV7-2 and TRBJ1-2, with a possible D match to TRBD1 (5 bases). The CDR3 sequence is 12 residues long. From germline, CDR1 is SGHTA and CDR2 FQGNSA. V lost 1 base to trimming and J lost 6 bases, with 6 bases between them. CDR3 bases: TGTGCCAGCAGCTTAGTCAGGGATGGCTACACCTTC. Translated, it gives CASSLVRDGYTF.

V and J are TRBV25-1 and TRBJ1-5; possible D gene TRBD1, 6 bases. V was clipped by 2 bases and J by 6 bases, with 8 bases between them. This CDR3 comprises 13 residues. Germline CDR1 MGHDK, CDR2 SYGVNS. CDR3 bases: TGTGCCAGCAGTGAAGCAGGGGCTCAGCCCCAGCATTTT. Translation: CASSEAGAQPQHF.

The chain is built from TRBV5-4 and TRBJ2-1; 13 bases agree with TRBD2. Trimming took 4 bases from V and 10 from J; bases not matched to a gene: 8. Germline V gene lookup returns CDR1 SGHNT and CDR2 YYREEE (reference sequence). The CDR3 is 15 amino acids. CDR3 loop: CASSIRLAGGTEQFF. DNA of the CDR3: TGTGCCAGCAGCATCCGACTAGCGGGGGGAACAGAGCAGTTCTTC.

J is TRBJ1-5 and V is TRBV7-2, with 10 bases matching TRBD1. The CDR3 is 17 residues long. V lost 4 bases to trimming and J lost 6 bases; unmatched junction nucleotides: 12. Germline V CDR1 and CDR2: SGHTA, FQGNSA. The CDR3 region has the DNA TGTGCCAGCAGCTCCCAGGACAGGGGGACTGGAGGTCAGCCCCAGCATTTT. Translated: CASSSQDRGTGGQPQHF.

This chain uses TRBV6-6 with TRBJ1-2; perhaps TRBD1 as D (6 bases). The V gene's germline CDR1 is MNHNY and CDR2 SVGAGI (reference sequence). V lost 5 bases to trimming and J lost 3 bases, with 10 bases between them. This CDR3 spans 13 amino acids. The CDR3 bases are TGTGCCAGCAGTAAGGGGGGGGACTATGGCTACACCTTC. Translation: CASSKGGDYGYTF.

The chain links TRBV28 to TRBJ1-6; possibly TRBD1 for D (6 bases). This CDR3 has 14 amino acids. Germline V gene lookup returns CDR1 MDHEN and CDR2 SYDVKM. V lost 6 bases and J lost 7, with 13 bases in between. CDR3: CASRLGGANSPLHF. CDR3 nucleotides: TGTGCCAGCAGACTCGGGGGGGCGAATTCACCCCTCCACTTT.

This chain uses TRBV6-1 with TRBJ2-3; D call uncertain. This CDR3 is built from 18 residues. Germline V gene sequence: CDR1 MNHNS, CDR2 SASEGT. Trimming took off 2 bases at V and 4 bases at J, with 22 bases between the two ends. The CDR3 spells CASSEYPPGRSPPDTQYF. The CDR3 DNA reads TGTGCCAGCAGTGAATACCCGCCAGGCAGGTCCCCCCCAGATACGCAGTATTTT.

This clone has a single count. The chain couples TRBV7-2 to TRBJ1-1; TRBD1 might be the D (6 bases). The V gene lost 4 bases and the J gene lost 1 base, with 22 bases spanning the gap. In germline, CDR1 is SGHTA, CDR2 FQGNSA. The CDR3 totals 18 residues. Written as DNA, the CDR3 is TGTGCCAGCAGCTCTCCCGGGACATCGGTAAGAGGGAACACTGAAGCTTTCTTT. It translates to CASSSPGTSVRGNTEAFF. Drawing the rest from reference TRBV7-2 and TRBJ1-1, the complete variable domain is GAGVSQSPSNKVTEKGKDVELRCDPISGHTALYWYRQSLGQGLEFLIYFQGNSAPDKSGLPSDRFSAERTGGSVSTLTIQRTQQEDSAVYLCASSSPGTSVRGNTEAFFGQGTRLTVV.

This chain joins TRBV11-3 and TRBJ2-2, with 7 bases fitting TRBD1. The CDR3 extends over 15 amino acids. Germline trimming cut 1 base from V and 6 bases from J; bases unmatched to any gene: 5. Germline V gene data show CDR1 as SGHNT and CDR2 as YENEEA. The CDR3 sequence is CASSLAGQGAGELFF. CDR3 in DNA: TGTGCCAGCAGCTTAGCCGGGCAGGGGGCCGGGGAGCTGTTTTTT.

V gene TRBV9 combines with J gene TRBJ1-1; 7 nucleotides line up with TRBD1. Germline V CDR1 and CDR2: SGDLS, YYNGEE. This CDR3 comprises 15 residues. V was clipped by 3 bases and J by 10 bases; unmatched bases: 15. CDR3 protein: CASSAEGDSPVGAFF. The CDR3 nucleotides read TGTGCCAGCAGCGCTGAAGGGGACAGCCCGGTCGGAGCTTTCTTT. Full variable domain (remainder filled in from reference TRBV9 and TRBJ1-1): DSGVTQTPKHLITATGQRVTLRCSPRSGDLSVYWYQQSLDQGLQFLIQYYNGEERAKGNILERFSAQQFPDLHSELNLSSLELGDSALYFCASSAEGDSPVGAFFGQGTRLTVV.

The gene calls are TRBV29-1 and TRBJ1-5; no reliable D call. The germline gives CDR1 SQVTM, CDR2 ANQGSEA. With 4 bases removed from V and 4 bases from J, the gap between germline ends came to 17 bases. The CDR3 loop spans 15 amino acids. CDR3 nucleotide sequence: TGCAGCGTTGTAATAAGCGGCCAGTCGAATCAGCCCCAGCATTTT. Protein product: CSVVISGQSNQPQHF.

This chain links TRBV30 with TRBJ2-3; maybe TRBD2 (6 bases). Trimming took 3 bases from V and 0 from J, leaving 10 bases between them. The CDR3 covers 14 residues. CDR1 is GTSNPN, CDR2 SVGIG, per germline (reference sequence). The CDR3 nucleotides read TGTGCCTGGAGGGCGGGGTGGAGCACAGATACGCAGTATTTT. Translation gives CAWRAGWSTDTQYF. Using reference TRBV30 and TRBJ2-3 for the parts outside the CDR3, the full variable domain is SQTIHQWPATLVQPVGSPLSLECTVEGTSNPNLYWYRQAAGRGLQLLFYSVGIGQISSEVPQNLSASRPQDRQFILSSKKLLLSDSGFYLCAWRAGWSTDTQYFGPGTRLTVL.

This chain uses TRBV5-5 with TRBJ2-5; D is unclear. V was clipped by 3 bases and J by 7 bases, with 7 bases between them. This CDR3 has 11 amino acids. CDR1 is SGHKS and CDR2 is YYEKEE in the germline V gene (reference sequence). The CDR3 DNA reads as TGTGCCAGCAGCTCCCGAGTGACCCAGTACTTC. Translating gives CASSSRVTQYF.

This clone occurred a few times. The V and J genes are TRBV18 and TRBJ1-3; 8 nucleotides agree with TRBD1. The CDR3 sequence is 15 residues long. In germline, CDR1 is KGHSH, CDR2 LQKENI. The V segment lost 0 bases and the J segment 7 bases; nucleotides outside the gene matches: 5. The CDR3 reads CASSPPTGVTNTIYF. For the CDR3, the DNA is TGTGCCAGCTCACCACCGACAGGGGTTACGAACACCATATATTTT.

This rearrangement joins TRBV19 to TRBJ2-3; 8 bases are shared with TRBD1. The V and J ends lost 10 bases and 4 bases, in that order; junction bases with no gene match: 16. This CDR3 region has 16 residues. Germline-derived CDR1 and CDR2 are LNHDA and SQIVND (reference sequence). CDR3 in DNA: TGTGCCACTAGAAACAGGGGGGCGTTAAGCTCAGATACGCAGTATTTT. This encodes CATRNRGALSSDTQYF.